This record looks at one T cell receptor (beta chain) sequence and its context. The antigen is unknown. Germline V gene sequence: CDR1 SNHLY, CDR2 FYNNEI. The CDR3 sequence is 13 residues long. The V gene lost 6 bases and the J gene lost 4 bases, with 10 bases spanning the gap. These data belong to a study of cytomegalovirus exposure and HLA in healthy donors. Study-level information: The 120 or so validation repertoires used the same platform as the roughly 620 first-cohort repertoires, a later analysis reported. The study, taken as a whole, reports: Most TCR sequences proved rare, with some public TCRs found in many donors. A classifier reportedly called cytomegalovirus status with high sensitivity and specificity. Specificity of a few CMV-associated chains for CMV antigens was verified in vitro.

TCRdb's copy holds only in-frame clones and misses some; the assay was immunoSEQ multiplex PCR. The table records about 180,000 clones, around 86% of them present only once. This rearrangement joins TRBV2 to TRBJ2-1; D perhaps matches TRBD2 (5 bases). Sequencing was done on a sample of PBMCs. This receptor was taken from a man in his late teens or twenties in good health and CMV-seropositive. The CDR3 region is CASSLDSYNEQFF. CDR3 DNA sequence: TGTGCCAGCAGCTTGGACTCTTACAATGAGCAGTTCTTC.